This entry lists 18 T cell receptor beta chains sequenced from one sample in a study of shared clonotypes between healthy human individuals. The repertoire was sequenced with immunoSEQ multiplex PCR; TCRdb's copy has only in-frame clones and lacks some. The table includes under 2.5 million clones, roughly 90% detected once. The specimen sequenced was naive CD4+ T cells from PBMCs. This sample's subset: CD45RA+ positively selected. These receptors all come from a man between 18 and 35 years old in good health. Some clones in this sample may be carry-over from other donors' samples.

This clone was recorded once. Additional DNA sequences in this sample encode the identical CDR3. This chain links TRBV19 with TRBJ1-1, with TRBD1 matching 10 bases. The V gene's germline CDR1 is LNHDA and CDR2 SQIVND (reference sequence). The CDR3 extends over 14 amino acids. V shed 5 bases, J shed 5 bases, and the junction held 5 bases outside the gene matches. The CDR3 sequence is CASSRGQGGTEAFF. CDR3 in DNA: TGTGCCAGTAGTCGCGGACAGGGGGGGACTGAAGCTTTCTTT.

The J gene is TRBJ2-5, the V gene TRBV7-8; TRBD2 aligns across 15 bases. Per the germline V gene, CDR1 is SGHVS and CDR2 is FQNEAQ. The junction had 9 bases not matched to a gene; V was cut back by 5 bases and J by 5 bases. The length of the CDR3 is 17 residues. The CDR3: CASSVSGLAGGRETQYF. DNA of the CDR3: TGTGCCAGCAGCGTCTCGGGACTAGCGGGAGGCAGGGAGACCCAGTACTTC.

Only one count was recorded for this clone. This sample also contains other DNA sequences that code for the same CDR3. The chain has TRBV5-6 and TRBJ1-2, with TRBD1 matching 7 bases. This CDR3 is built from 13 residues. V lost 4 bases and J lost 4; bases outside the gene matches: 4. Germline lookup yields CDR1 SGHDT and CDR2 YYEEEE. CDR3 DNA sequence: TGTGCCAGCAGCCGAGCAGGGGGCTATGGCTACACCTTC. It specifies CASSRAGGYGYTF.

This clone was recorded a few times. The genes are TRBV30 and TRBJ1-1, with D hard to call. The CDR3 covers 16 residues. The V gene's germline CDR1 is GTSNPN and CDR2 SVGIG (reference sequence). V was pared by 2 bases and J by 5 bases, with 21 bases between. In nucleotides, the CDR3 is TGTGCCTGGAGTCAACCCCTCGGGAGGCTAAGAACTGAAGCTTTCTTT. Protein sequence: CAWSQPLGRLRTEAFF.

This rearrangement joins TRBV10-3 to TRBJ2-7, with 7 bases identical to TRBD1. V was clipped by 0 bases and J by 0 bases; unmatched bases: 8. This CDR3 has 17 residues. CDR1 is ENHRY, CDR2 SYGVKD, per germline. CDR3 in amino acids: CAISESWTGGISYEQYF. The CDR3 nucleotides read TGTGCCATCAGTGAGTCCTGGACAGGCGGAATCTCCTACGAGCAGTACTTC.

This clone turned up a few times. The chain links TRBV28 to TRBJ1-1; D gene uncertain. V lost 8 bases and J lost 1, with 8 bases in between. The CDR3 totals 12 residues. Germline CDR1 reads MDHEN; CDR2 reads SYDVKM. The DNA for the CDR3 is TGTGCCAGCCACGGCCCGAACACTGAAGCTTTCTTT. Translation gives CASHGPNTEAFF.

The chain couples TRBV11-2 to TRBJ2-5, with D uncertain. CDR3 size: 16 residues. The V end was cut by 0 bases, the J end by 7 bases, with 18 bases between. Per germline, CDR1 SGHAT and CDR2 FQNNGV. This CDR3 reads CASSLDNPSHAVTQYF. CDR3 bases: TGTGCCAGCAGCTTAGATAATCCTAGTCACGCGGTGACCCAGTACTTC. Full variable domain (missing parts from reference TRBV11-2 and TRBJ2-5): EAGVAQSPRYKIIEKRQSVAFWCNPISGHATLYWYQQILGQGPKLLIQFQNNGVVDDSQLPKDRFSAERLKGVDSTLKIQPAKLEDSAVYLCASSLDNPSHAVTQYFGPGTRLLVL.

The CDR3 reads CASSAGQGSGNTIYF. The DNA for the CDR3 is TGTGCCAGCAGCGCGGGACAGGGATCTGGAAACACCATATATTTT. The chain has TRBV5-6 and TRBJ1-3; 9 bases match TRBD1. The CDR3 length is 15 residues. CDR1 and CDR2 (germline): SGHDT, YYEEEE. After removal of 4 bases from V and 1 base from J, the junction contained 3 bases not matched to a gene.

The J gene is TRBJ2-7, the V gene TRBV7-2, with 10 bases aligning to TRBD1. Unmatched junction bases numbered 7, after V lost 6 bases and J lost 2 bases. This CDR3 contains 15 residues. Germline V gene lookup returns CDR1 SGHTA and CDR2 FQGNSA. The CDR3 sequence is CASSQSGTGAYEQYF. CDR3 sequence (DNA): TGTGCCAGCAGTCAATCCGGGACAGGGGCCTACGAGCAGTACTTC.

The V gene is TRBV11-2, the J gene TRBJ2-2; 9 nucleotides line up with TRBD1. With V trimmed by 2 bases and J by 6 bases, 4 bases remained unmatched. CDR1 is SGHAT and CDR2 is FQNNGV in the germline V gene. CDR3 length equals 15 residues. The DNA of the CDR3 is TGTGCCAGCAGCTTATTAACAGGGGGCGCCGGGGAGCTGTTTTTT. Protein sequence: CASSLLTGGAGELFF.

The rearrangement uses TRBV30 and TRBJ2-3, with D perhaps assigned TRBD1 or TRBD2 (5 bases each). Trimming pared 3 bases from V and 0 bases from J, leaving 13 bases between. This CDR3 spans 15 amino acids. Germline loops: CDR1 GTSNPN, CDR2 SVGIG (reference sequence). DNA of the CDR3: TGTGCCTGGAGCCTCCAGGGACGAAGCACAGATACGCAGTATTTT. It codes for CAWSLQGRSTDTQYF.

The chain recombines TRBV19 with TRBJ1-2, with 8 bases identical to TRBD1. With 7 bases clipped from V and 5 bases from J, the junction kept 18 bases outside the gene matches. The CDR3 spans 17 residues. Looked up from germline, CDR1 is LNHDA and CDR2 is SQIVND (reference sequence). In DNA form, the CDR3 reads TGTGCCAGTATCCCTACCGGGACAGGCGGCGGAGTGTATGGCTACACCTTC. This translates into CASIPTGTGGGVYGYTF.

The gene calls are TRBV27 and TRBJ1-1; D uncertain. The V gene's germline CDR1 is MNHEY and CDR2 SMNVEV (reference sequence). The V end was cut by 2 bases, the J end by 2 bases, with 12 bases between. The CDR3 loop spans 15 amino acids. CDR3 amino acids: CASSLGSRLNTEAFF. Here the CDR3 DNA reads TGTGCCAGCAGTTTAGGGTCGAGATTAAACACTGAAGCTTTCTTT.

The chain recombines TRBV7-6 with TRBJ2-1, with 7 bases that match TRBD2. The germline V gene has CDR1 SGHVS and CDR2 FNYEAQ. Unmatched junction bases numbered 12, after V lost 5 bases and J lost 5 bases. This CDR3 comprises 16 residues. The chain's CDR3 is CASSDPLAARDNEQFF. Here the CDR3 DNA reads TGTGCCAGCAGCGACCCGCTAGCGGCTAGGGACAATGAGCAGTTCTTC. Complete variable domain (other parts from reference TRBV7-6 and TRBJ2-1): GAGVSQSPRYKVTKRGQDVALRCDPISGHVSLYWYRQALGQGPEFLTYFNYEAQQDKSGLPNDRFSAERPEGSISTLTIQRTEQRDSAMYRCASSDPLAARDNEQFFGPGTRLTVL.

The V call is TRBV5-4, the J call TRBJ2-7; 11 nucleotides match TRBD2. The CDR3 is 16 amino acids. Germline CDR1 SGHNT, CDR2 YYREEE (reference sequence). J gave up 0 bases and V 4 bases, and 6 bases lay outside the gene matches. CDR3 region: CASSRKLAGDSYEQYF. DNA for the CDR3: TGTGCCAGCAGCAGAAAACTAGCGGGAGACTCCTACGAGCAGTACTTC.

This chain joins TRBV7-8 and TRBJ2-7, with D hard to call. The CDR3 has 16 amino acids. V was trimmed by 1 base and J by 0 bases, leaving 13 bases between them. The germline V gene has CDR1 SGHVS and CDR2 FQNEAQ. DNA for the CDR3: TGTGCCAGCAGCTTAGATAGACGTCAAAGCTCCTACGAGCAGTACTTC. Amino acid sequence: CASSLDRRQSSYEQYF.

The chain is built from TRBV28 and TRBJ2-5; 7 bases are shared with TRBD2. V lost 5 bases and J lost 5; bases outside the gene matches: 11. The CDR3 loop spans 15 amino acids. The germline gives CDR1 MDHEN, CDR2 SYDVKM. CDR3 DNA: TGTGCCAGCAGTGAGCGGGGTCCAAACAGGGAGACCCAGTACTTC. The encoded protein is CASSERGPNRETQYF.

The CDR3 bases are TGTGCCAGCAGCTTAAGTCAAGGCTCCTACAATGAGCAGTTCTTC. This codes for CASSLSQGSYNEQFF. The chain uses TRBV7-2 and TRBJ2-1; D is uncertain. The CDR3 has 15 amino acids. The V end lost 2 bases, the J end lost 0 bases, and 8 bases lay between the germline ends. Germline V gene data show CDR1 as SGHTA and CDR2 as FQGNSA.